This is a list of T cell receptor beta chains from one sample in a study of read filtering for tumor transcriptome and immune sequencing. TCRdb passed the reads through MiXCR, listing each CDR3 protein once. This table has about 38,000 distinct CDR3 sequences, 14% appearing once. Sequencing input: a population of CD138-negative cells sorted from bone marrow. All receptors derive from a donor over 35 with multiple myeloma. CDR3s include the opening cysteine and the closing phenylalanine or tryptophan. The order of the fields is clone size, D gene, V gene, J gene, CDR3 protein, CDR3 DNA. D genes are given only for firm matches. Only part of the rows carry a size: once, few, many, or a class if the clone is expanded.

clone_size: many
d_call: NA
v_call: TRBV2
j_call: TRBJ2-2
cdr3_aa: CASRLGIDGELFF
cdr3_nt: TGTGCCAGCCGACTAGGTATTGACGGGGAGCTGTTTTTT

clone_size: many
d_call: NA
v_call: TRBV10-3
j_call: TRBJ2-2
cdr3_aa: CAISEFNTGELFF
cdr3_nt: TGTGCCATCAGTGAGTTTAACACCGGGGAGCTGTTTTTT

clone_size: many
d_call: TRBD2
v_call: TRBV20-1
j_call: TRBJ2-5
cdr3_aa: CSARDDLAGVRETQYF
cdr3_nt: TGCAGTGCTAGAGATGATTTAGCGGGGGTTAGAGAGACCCAGTACTTC

clone_size: NA
d_call: NA
v_call: TRBV7-9
j_call: TRBJ2-7
cdr3_aa: CASSGGPYEQYF
cdr3_nt: TGTGCCAGCTCCGGGGGGCCCTACGAGCAGTACTTC

clone_size: NA
d_call: NA
v_call: TRBV10-3
j_call: TRBJ1-1
cdr3_aa: CAIRGSWGTEAFF
cdr3_nt: TGTGCCATCAGGGGATCCTGGGGCACTGAAGCTTTCTTT

clone_size: many
d_call: NA
v_call: TRBV5-1
j_call: TRBJ2-7
cdr3_aa: CASSTPTGLRNEQYF
cdr3_nt: TGCGCCAGCAGCACACCTACAGGGCTCAGAAACGAGCAGTACTTC

clone_size: many
d_call: NA
v_call: TRBV19
j_call: TRBJ1-2
cdr3_aa: CASSAREQLTTF
cdr3_nt: TGTGCCAGTAGTGCCCGGGAACAGCTCACAACCTTC

clone_size: many
d_call: TRBD2
v_call: TRBV7-9
j_call: TRBJ2-1
cdr3_aa: CASSPGGGSSYNEQFF
cdr3_nt: TGTGCCAGCAGCCCCGGAGGCGGGAGCTCCTACAATGAGCAGTTCTTC

clone_size: few
d_call: NA
v_call: TRBV14
j_call: TRBJ2-7
cdr3_aa: CASSQAGTFPTYEQYF
cdr3_nt: TGTGCCAGCAGCCAAGCCGGGACTTTTCCAACCTACGAGCAGTACTTC

clone_size: many
d_call: TRBD1
v_call: TRBV6-6
j_call: TRBJ2-7
cdr3_aa: CASRPGTGVWSSYEQYF
cdr3_nt: TGTGCCAGCAGACCAGGGACAGGGGTATGGAGCTCCTACGAGCAGTACTTC

clone_size: many
d_call: TRBD1
v_call: TRBV6-2/TRBV6-3
j_call: TRBJ2-1
cdr3_aa: CASSLSRGGTGQLF
cdr3_nt: TGTGCCAGCAGCCTCTCACGCGGAGGGACAGGGCAGCTCTTC

clone_size: many
d_call: NA
v_call: TRBV28
j_call: TRBJ1-5
cdr3_aa: CASSLNSYQPQHF
cdr3_nt: TGTGCCAGCAGTTTAAATTCCTATCAGCCCCAGCATTTT

clone_size: many
d_call: TRBD1
v_call: TRBV28
j_call: TRBJ2-7
cdr3_aa: CASSLPDRGNYEQYF
cdr3_nt: TGTGCCAGCAGTCTACCCGACAGGGGGAACTACGAGCAGTACTTC

clone_size: NA
d_call: NA
v_call: TRBV27
j_call: TRBJ1-2
cdr3_aa: CASSRDNPNYGYTF
cdr3_nt: TGTGCCAGCAGTCGGGACAATCCTAACTATGGCTACACCTTC

clone_size: many
d_call: TRBD2
v_call: TRBV5-1
j_call: TRBJ2-5
cdr3_aa: CASSLGMVAGGHSETQYF
cdr3_nt: TGCGCCAGCAGCTTGGGAATGGTAGCGGGGGGGCACTCGGAGACCCAGTACTTC

clone_size: many
d_call: NA
v_call: TRBV6-1
j_call: TRBJ1-1
cdr3_aa: CASMASLNTEAFF
cdr3_nt: TGTGCCAGCATGGCGTCCTTGAACACTGAAGCTTTCTTT

clone_size: many
d_call: NA
v_call: TRBV27
j_call: TRBJ2-2
cdr3_aa: CASSLGTGELFF
cdr3_nt: TGTGCCAGCAGTTTGGGCACCGGGGAGCTGTTTTTT

clone_size: many
d_call: NA
v_call: TRBV3-1
j_call: TRBJ2-1
cdr3_aa: CASSRQDLSYNEQFF
cdr3_nt: TGTGCCAGCAGCCGACAGGACCTCTCCTACAATGAGCAGTTCTTC

clone_size: many
d_call: TRBD2
v_call: TRBV11-2
j_call: TRBJ2-1
cdr3_aa: CASSLTSGGSYEQFF
cdr3_nt: TGTGCCAGCAGCCTTACTAGCGGGGGGAGTTATGAGCAGTTCTTC

clone_size: NA
d_call: NA
v_call: TRBV18
j_call: TRBJ1-5
cdr3_aa: CASSRDMGTSSQPQHF
cdr3_nt: TGTGCCAGCTCACGAGACATGGGGACTTCCAGTCAGCCCCAGCATTTT